This TCR beta chain was observed in a study of blood T cell repertoires in COVID-19. Study at large: Acute and convalescent COVID-19 specimens originated in the United States, Italy and Spain. Sources were T cells, B-cell-depleted T cells, or PBMCs; the material itself was cDNA or gDNA.

This clone was counted once. Profiling relied on immunoSEQ multiplex PCR, and the TCRdb table lists in-frame clones only, not all of them. The table records some 220,000 clones, 60% to 85% of them present only once. This CDR3 spans 20 amino acids. Unmatched junction bases numbered 14, after V lost 0 bases and J lost 0 bases. Germline values: CDR1 SGHVS, CDR2 FQNEAQ. The gene calls are TRBV7-8 and TRBJ1-3, with TRBD1 identical over 7 bases. Sequencing was carried out using peripheral blood. This sequence originates from a woman aged 70-85 years with acute or convalescent COVID-19. The CDR3 spells CASSLAFGFSKGASGNTIYF. In nucleotides, the CDR3 is TGTGCCAGCAGCTTAGCCTTTGGCTTTTCGAAGGGGGCCTCTGGAAACACCATATATTTT.